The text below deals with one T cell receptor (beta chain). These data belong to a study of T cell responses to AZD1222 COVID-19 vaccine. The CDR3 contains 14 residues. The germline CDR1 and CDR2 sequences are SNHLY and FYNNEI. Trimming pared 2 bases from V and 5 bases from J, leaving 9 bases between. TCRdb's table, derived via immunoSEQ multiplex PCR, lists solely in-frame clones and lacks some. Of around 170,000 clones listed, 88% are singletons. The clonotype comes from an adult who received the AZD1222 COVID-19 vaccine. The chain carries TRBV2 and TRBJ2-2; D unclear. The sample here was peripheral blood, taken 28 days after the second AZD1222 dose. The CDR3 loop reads CASSENGVTGELFF. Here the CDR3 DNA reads TGTGCCAGCAGTGAAAATGGGGTAACCGGGGAGCTGTTTTTT.